This T cell receptor (beta chain) emerged from a study of cytomegalovirus exposure and HLA in healthy donors. Primers: 60 Vbeta forward and 13 Jbeta reverse. Using immunoSEQ multiplex PCR, the repertoire was profiled, and TCRdb retains in-frame clones only, with some absent. The sample lists about 100,000 clones, around 80% occurring once. Trimming left V 8 bases short and J 7 bases short, with 14 bases between. Germline V gene lookup returns CDR1 MNHNS and CDR2 SASEGT. The CDR3 consists of 13 residues. To note about this clone: Antigen: not known.

Points from the study as a whole: The study found most TCR sequences rare, yet found some public TCRs in many donors.

The donors (healthy individuals) were bone marrow donors. This chain joins TRBV6-1 and TRBJ1-4, with a possible D match to TRBD1 (5 bases). The material sequenced was PBMCs. The receptor was isolated from a woman aged 18-29 years in good health and CMV-seronegative. DNA of the CDR3: TGTGCCAGCGGGCCGCAGGGAGGTGAAAAACTGTTTTTT. Translating it yields CASGPQGGEKLFF.